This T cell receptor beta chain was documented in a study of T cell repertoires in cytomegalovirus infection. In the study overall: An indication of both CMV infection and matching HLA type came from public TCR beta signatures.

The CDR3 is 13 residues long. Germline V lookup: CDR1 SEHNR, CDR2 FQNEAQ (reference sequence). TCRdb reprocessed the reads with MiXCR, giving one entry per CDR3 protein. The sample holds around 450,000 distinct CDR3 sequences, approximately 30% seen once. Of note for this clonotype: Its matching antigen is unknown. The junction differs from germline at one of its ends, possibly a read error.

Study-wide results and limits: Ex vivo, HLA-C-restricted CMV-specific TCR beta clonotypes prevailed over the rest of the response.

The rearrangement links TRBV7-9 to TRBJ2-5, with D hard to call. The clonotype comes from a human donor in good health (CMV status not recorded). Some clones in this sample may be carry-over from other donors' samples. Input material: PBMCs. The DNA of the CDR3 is TGTGCCAGAAGCTTAGGTAGTTTGGAGACCCCTTACTTC. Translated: CARSLGSLETPYF.